The present TCR beta chain was sequenced within a study of blood T cells in healthy people across ages. The ends were cut back, 5 bases at V and 4 bases at J, with 19 bases in the middle. CDR3 length: 16 amino acids. With respect to this clonotype: Antigen unknown.

A second roughly 6 to 12 cycle PCR used barcoded and J-beta primers. TCRdb passed the 5' RACE reads through MiXCR, listing each CDR3 protein once. This table has 600,000 to 850,000 distinct CDR3 sequences, roughly 25% appearing once. Notes on the study in general: Whereas aged donors had fewer naive CD4+ cells, long-lived donors had more of them and higher diversity.

In addition, the sample was reused for a study of T cells of mothers and their children.

V usage is TRBV12-3 or TRBV12-4 and J usage is TRBJ2-3; D tentatively fits TRBD1 or TRBD2 (6 bases each). This receptor was taken from a boy between 10 and 17 years old in good health. Sequencing used blood. Here the CDR3 DNA reads TGTGCCAGCAGTCCTTGGCTTGGGGGGCCCGCAGATACGCAGTATTTT. Translating it yields CASSPWLGGPADTQYF.